The 26 T cell receptor beta chains given below trace back to one sample, sequenced in a study of blood T cell repertoires in COVID-19. The table came from immunoSEQ multiplex PCR; TCRdb's copy has only in-frame clones and leaves some out. The sample has more than 200,000 clones, around 84% seen once. The sample comprised peripheral blood. These receptors all come from an elderly woman with COVID-19, enrolled during active disease.

V gene TRBV10-3 combines with J gene TRBJ1-1, with D possibly TRBD1 on 5 matching bases. There are 12 residues in the CDR3. Trimming shortened V by 10 bases and J by 3 bases, and 12 bases separated the two germline ends. Per germline, CDR1 ENHRY and CDR2 SYGVKD. The CDR3 DNA sequence: TGTGCCACCCAAACGGGGGACACTGAAGCTTTCTTT. It encodes CATQTGDTEAFF.

This chain joins TRBV3-1 (or the pseudogene TRBV3-2) and TRBJ1-6; 8 bases are shared with TRBD1. Germline lookup yields CDR1 LGHDT and CDR2 YNNKEL (reference sequence). Trimming cost V 3 bases and J 13 bases; bases outside gene matches: 8. This CDR3 comprises 14 residues. The CDR3 nucleotides read TGTGCCAGCAGCCAGACAGGGGACCTCGTCCCCCTCCACTTT. Translating it yields CASSQTGDLVPLHF.

This sequence joins TRBV18 and TRBJ1-5; possibly TRBD1 for D (6 bases). This CDR3 has 16 residues. Trimming took 1 base from V and 5 from J, leaving 15 bases between them. From germline, CDR1 is KGHSH and CDR2 LQKENI. CDR3 loop: CASSPQTGWEHQPQHF. As DNA, the CDR3 is TGTGCCAGCTCACCACAAACAGGGTGGGAGCATCAGCCCCAGCATTTT.

The chain's CDR3 is CASKPGVAGYGYTF. The CDR3 DNA is TGTGCCAGCAAGCCAGGGGTTGCTGGCTATGGCTACACCTTC. This rearrangement joins TRBV6-4 to TRBJ1-2, with a possible D match to TRBD1 (6 bases). The V end was cut by 7 bases, the J end by 4 bases, with 16 bases between. Germline loops: CDR1 MRHNA, CDR2 SNTAGT. This CDR3 comprises 14 residues.

This clone was detected only a few times. The chain uses TRBV7-3 and TRBJ2-2; maybe TRBD1 (6 bases). From germline, CDR1 is SGHTA and CDR2 FQGTGA. Trimming took 5 bases from V and 6 from J, leaving 25 bases between them. The CDR3 spans 18 residues. CDR3 region: CASSLINPGALGAGELFF. DNA for the CDR3: TGTGCCAGCAGCCTAATCAACCCAGGGGCCCTGGGGGCCGGGGAGCTGTTTTTT.

V gene TRBV24-1 combines with J gene TRBJ2-5; 7 bases map to TRBD1. J was trimmed by 5 bases and V by 1 base; bases with no gene match: 3. CDR1 and CDR2 from the germline V gene are KGHDR and SFDVKD. CDR3 length: 14 residues. The CDR3 here is CATSDFGDSETQYF. In DNA, the CDR3 is TGTGCCACCAGTGATTTCGGGGACAGTGAGACCCAGTACTTC.

The chain couples TRBV30 to TRBJ2-2; 9 bases are shared with TRBD2. V was pared by 2 bases and J by 2 bases, with 3 bases of the junction left unmatched. There are 15 residues in the CDR3. Per germline, CDR1 GTSNPN and CDR2 SVGIG (reference sequence). In DNA, the CDR3 is TGTGCCTGGAGTTTAGCGGGGGATAACACCGGGGAGCTGTTTTTT. Translation: CAWSLAGDNTGELFF.

This clone was counted a few times. The chain employs TRBV2 and TRBJ1-2; no definite D call. This CDR3 has 11 residues. The V end was cut by 3 bases, the J end by 4 bases, with 3 bases between. Looked up from germline, CDR1 is SNHLY and CDR2 is FYNNEI. CDR3 in amino acids: CASSDVYGYTF. The CDR3 coding sequence is TGTGCCAGCAGTGACGTCTATGGCTACACCTTC. Full variable domain (rest looked up from reference TRBV2 and TRBJ1-2): EPEVTQTPSHQVTQMGQEVILRCVPISNHLYFYWYRQILGQKVEFLVSFYNNEISEKSEIFDDQFSVERPDGSNFTLKIRSTKLEDSAMYFCASSDVYGYTFGSGTRLTVV.

A few counts support this clone. V and J are TRBV18 and TRBJ2-1; 14 bases align to TRBD2. This CDR3 comprises 15 residues. The V segment lost 3 bases and the J segment 8 bases; nucleotides outside the gene matches: 3. Germline V gene lookup returns CDR1 KGHSH and CDR2 LQKENI. CDR3 DNA sequence: TGTGCCAGCTCACCCGGGACTAGCGGGGGCCATGAGCAGTTCTTC. This gives the protein CASSPGTSGGHEQFF.

The V and J genes are TRBV5-1 and TRBJ1-2, with D uncertain. The germline V gene encodes CDR1 SGHRS and CDR2 YFSETQ. The CDR3 consists of 13 residues. Trimming cost V 2 bases and J 3 bases, with 8 bases left between them. CDR3 DNA sequence: TGCGCCAGCAGCTTTAGCAGCTACTATGGCTACACCTTC. It yields the protein CASSFSSYYGYTF. The variable domain in full, completed from reference TRBV5-1 and TRBJ1-2, reads KAGVTQTPRYLIKTRGQQVTLSCSPISGHRSVSWYQQTPGQGLQFLFEYFSETQRNKGNFPGRFSGRQFSNSRSEMNVSTLELGDSALYLCASSFSSYYGYTFGSGTRLTVV.

V and J are TRBV6-5 and TRBJ2-1; maybe TRBD1 (6 bases). The CDR3 contains 14 residues. Germline V gene data show CDR1 as MNHEY and CDR2 as SVGAGI. Trimming stripped 4 bases from V and 4 bases from J, with 11 bases between. This CDR3 reads CASSSGTTYNEQFF. CDR3 bases: TGTGCCAGCAGTTCCGGGACAACGTACAATGAGCAGTTCTTC.

Only one count was recorded for this clone. CDR3 sequence: CASKIGGAPEAFF. In nucleotides, the CDR3 is TGTGCCAGCAAGATTGGGGGCGCCCCAGAAGCTTTCTTT. J is TRBJ1-1 and V is TRBV28, with D possibly matching TRBD1 (6 bases). This CDR3 is built from 13 residues. The V end lost 7 bases, the J end lost 8 bases, and 17 bases lay between the germline ends. Germline lookup yields CDR1 MDHEN and CDR2 SYDVKM.

The V call is TRBV7-6, the J call TRBJ2-3; D not resolved. The germline V gene encodes CDR1 SGHVS and CDR2 FNYEAQ. CDR3 length: 14 amino acids. Trimming shortened V by 3 bases and J by 0 bases, and 7 bases separated the two germline ends. CDR3 nucleotide sequence: TGTGCCAGCAGCTTTACCAGTAGCACAGATACGCAGTATTTT. Its protein is CASSFTSSTDTQYF.

This clone was seen a single time. This sequence joins TRBV11-1 and TRBJ2-5; possibly TRBD2 for D (7 bases). This CDR3 spans 13 amino acids. Germline V gene sequence: CDR1 SGHAT, CDR2 FQDESV (reference sequence). Trimming shortened V by 2 bases and J by 9 bases, and 13 bases separated the two germline ends. The CDR3 spells CASSLPRGGAQYF. CDR3 nucleotides: TGTGCCAGCAGCTTACCTAGAGGGGGGGCCCAGTACTTC.

V is TRBV5-4 and J is TRBJ2-7; TRBD2 agrees at 7 bases. The germline gives CDR1 SGHNT, CDR2 YYREEE (reference sequence). The CDR3 is made up of 14 amino acids. V lost 4 bases, J lost 7 bases, and 11 bases stayed unmatched. CDR3 sequence reads: CASSPAGGGFEQYV. The CDR3 DNA sequence: TGTGCCAGCAGCCCCGCTGGGGGAGGGTTTGAGCAGTACGTC.

The gene calls are TRBV5-1 and TRBJ2-1; 10 positions match TRBD2. The germline V gene has CDR1 SGHRS and CDR2 YFSETQ. The length of the CDR3 is 16 residues. The J segment lost 7 bases and the V segment lost 4 bases, leaving 11 bases of the junction unmatched. CDR3: CASSPTPAGGLNEQFF. For the CDR3, the DNA is TGCGCCAGCAGCCCCACTCCAGCGGGGGGGCTGAATGAGCAGTTCTTC.

The V gene is TRBV9, the J gene TRBJ1-1; possibly TRBD1 for D (5 bases). Per germline, CDR1 SGDLS and CDR2 YYNGEE. CDR3 length equals 15 residues. The V and J ends lost 4 bases and 2 bases respectively, with 15 bases between them. This chain's CDR3 is CASSPRWQGNTEAFF. CDR3 DNA sequence: TGTGCCAGCAGCCCCCGGTGGCAGGGAAACACTGAAGCTTTCTTT.

The CDR3 region has the DNA TGTGCCACCAGTGGGGGGCCCGGGACTAGCGGGGGAAATGAGCAGTTCTTC. Amino acid sequence: CATSGGPGTSGGNEQFF. V usage is TRBV24-1 and J usage is TRBJ2-1; 14 nucleotides align to TRBD2. Trimming took 5 bases from V and 7 from J; bases not matched to a gene: 9. CDR3 length: 17 residues. The V gene's germline CDR1 is KGHDR and CDR2 SFDVKD.

The chain recombines TRBV13 with TRBJ1-1, with TRBD1 identical over 8 bases. The germline V gene encodes CDR1 PRHDT and CDR2 FYEKMQ (reference sequence). The CDR3 spans 17 residues. J lost 6 bases, V lost 5 bases, and 17 bases had no gene match. The CDR3 loop is CASSNTLLGQGVAEAFF. The CDR3 DNA reads as TGTGCCAGCAGCAATACCCTACTCGGACAGGGCGTAGCTGAAGCTTTCTTT.

Only a few counts were recorded for this clone. V usage is TRBV6-5 and J usage is TRBJ2-1, with a tentative D call TRBD1 (5 bases). Trimming pared 0 bases from V and 12 bases from J, leaving 18 bases between. The CDR3 has 15 amino acids. Germline CDR1 and CDR2: MNHEY and SVGAGI. This chain's CDR3 is CASSYSITAGQGQFF. The DNA of the CDR3 is TGTGCCAGCAGTTACTCGATAACGGCAGGCCAGGGGCAGTTCTTC.

The J gene is TRBJ1-3, the V gene TRBV30; D call uncertain. Germline assignment: CDR1 GTSNPN and CDR2 SVGIG (reference sequence). This CDR3 is built from 14 residues. V gave up 1 base and J gave up 2 bases, with 9 bases separating them. Here the CDR3 DNA reads TGTGCCTGGAGTGGGCCTCCGACTGGAAACACCATATATTTT. This encodes CAWSGPPTGNTIYF.

This chain connects TRBV10-3 to TRBJ2-2; maybe TRBD2 (5 bases). The CDR3 covers 14 residues. Trimming pared 10 bases from V and 0 bases from J, leaving 12 bases between. Germline V CDR1 and CDR2: ENHRY, SYGVKD. The CDR3 sequence is CATGGGANTGELFF. The CDR3 DNA sequence: TGTGCCACCGGAGGCGGCGCGAACACCGGGGAGCTGTTTTTT.

J is TRBJ2-3 and V is TRBV12-3 or TRBV12-4, with D uncertain. The V end was cut by 8 bases, the J end by 0 bases, with 9 bases between. This CDR3 is 13 amino acids long. The CDR3 DNA reads as TGTGCCAGCCTACTTTATAGCACAGATACGCAGTATTTT. Its protein is CASLLYSTDTQYF.

CDR3 sequence reads: CASSSMVWGGANYEQYF. The CDR3 DNA reads TGTGCCAGCAGCTCGATGGTTTGGGGGGGGGCTAACTACGAGCAGTACTTC. The rearrangement uses TRBV27 and TRBJ2-7; perhaps TRBD2 as D (7 bases). CDR3 length: 17 residues. Germline V CDR1 and CDR2: MNHEY, SMNVEV (reference sequence). V was cut by 6 bases and J by 3 bases, with 24 bases left in between.

This chain joins TRBV7-2 and TRBJ2-7; 16 positions match TRBD2. V dropped 3 bases and J dropped 4; count of bases not matched to a gene: 6. Germline V CDR1 and CDR2: SGHTA, FQGNSA. The CDR3 totals 17 residues. The chain's CDR3 is CASSFQGLAGGLYEQYF. CDR3 nucleotide sequence: TGTGCCAGCAGCTTCCAGGGACTAGCGGGGGGGCTGTACGAGCAGTACTTC.

In DNA, the CDR3 is TGTGCCAGCAGCTTGACTCCAGGGGCCAGTTCACCCCTCCACTTT. Translated, it gives CASSLTPGASSPLHF. The chain joins TRBV7-2 to TRBJ1-6; TRBD1 is a possible D gene (6 bases). Trimming left V 3 bases short and J 9 bases short, with 15 bases between. This CDR3 is 15 amino acids long. The V gene's germline CDR1 is SGHTA and CDR2 FQGNSA.